Following are 9 T cell receptor beta chains from one sample sequenced in a study of CD8 T cells in Susac syndrome. RNA was extracted with the RNeasy kit, and a quantity of roughly 0.45 to 1 ug was reverse transcribed using random hexamers. From the immunoSEQ multiplex PCR reads, TCRdb called clonotypes with MiXCR, one entry per CDR3 protein. The data contain 120,000 or so distinct CDR3 sequences, over 85% of them singletons. The specimen sequenced was CD8+ T cells from PBMCs. The receptor set was obtained from a human donor with Susac syndrome.

V is TRBV14 and J is TRBJ2-4; 10 positions agree with TRBD1. The CDR3 totals 16 residues. With 0 bases clipped from V and 5 bases from J, the junction kept 4 bases outside the gene matches. The V gene's germline CDR1 is SGHDN and CDR2 FVKESK. DNA of the CDR3: TGTGCCAGCAGCCAAGACCCCGGGACAGGGGAAAACATTCAGTACTTC. Translating it yields CASSQDPGTGENIQYF.

This clonotype occurred a few times. The rearrangement links TRBV4-2 to TRBJ2-1; 7 bases are a match to TRBD2. V dropped 0 bases and J dropped 3; count of bases not matched to a gene: 5. This CDR3 spans 16 amino acids. The V gene's germline CDR1 is LGHNA and CDR2 YNFKEQ. As DNA, the CDR3 is TGTGCCAGCAGCCAAGATGGCAGCGGGAACTACAATGAGCAGTTCTTC. It specifies CASSQDGSGNYNEQFF.

V is TRBV20-1 and J is TRBJ2-7; 10 nucleotides line up with TRBD2. With V trimmed by 0 bases and J by 4 bases, 9 bases remained unmatched. CDR3 length: 16 residues. CDR1 DFQATT and CDR2 SNEGSKA come from the germline V gene (reference sequence). CDR3 residues: CSARDHRLAGVYEQYF. The CDR3 coding sequence is TGCAGTGCTAGAGATCATCGGCTAGCGGGAGTTTACGAGCAGTACTTC.

This clonotype was picked up a small number of times. The V and J genes are TRBV6-6 and TRBJ1-1; TRBD1 might be the D (5 bases). The germline V gene encodes CDR1 MNHNY and CDR2 SVGAGI (reference sequence). This CDR3 region has 14 residues. Trimming removed 6 bases from V and 1 base from J, with 12 bases in between. CDR3: CASRPNGGNTEAFF. The CDR3 DNA reads as TGTGCCAGCAGACCGAATGGGGGGAACACTGAAGCTTTCTTT.

The rearrangement joins TRBV9 to TRBJ1-1, with D possibly TRBD1 on 5 matching bases. V was shortened by 0 bases and J by 1 base, with 13 bases between the two germline ends. The CDR3 is 16 amino acids. Germline V gene sequence: CDR1 SGDLS, CDR2 YYNGEE. As DNA, the CDR3 is TGTGCCAGCAGCGTAGGGGGCGAGGGCAGGAACACTGAAGCTTTCTTT. Translated, it gives CASSVGGEGRNTEAFF.

This clonotype has a single count. The genes are TRBV27 and TRBJ1-2; D remains ambiguous. This CDR3 is built from 15 residues. V lost 4 bases to trimming and J lost 6 bases, with 18 bases between them. Germline V CDR1 and CDR2: MNHEY, SMNVEV (reference sequence). The CDR3 sequence: CASSSGPIPINGYTF. The CDR3 DNA is TGTGCCAGCAGTTCTGGCCCGATCCCGATAAATGGCTACACCTTC.

The genes are TRBV12-3 or TRBV12-4 and TRBJ2-1, with D possibly called TRBD1 or TRBD2 (5 bases each). The CDR3 has 15 residues. Trimming took off 2 bases at V and 6 bases at J, with 14 bases between the two ends. CDR3 bases: TGTGCCAGCAGTTTACGGGGCTGGGGATCCAATGAGCAGTTCTTC. Translation gives CASSLRGWGSNEQFF.

About this clonotype itself: The final CDR3 position lacks the conserved phenylalanine or tryptophan, pointing to a likely read error. The chain has TRBV20-1 and TRBJ1-2, with no clear D. V lost 6 bases, J lost 6 bases, and 8 bases lay in between. This CDR3 comprises 10 residues. CDR1 is DFQATT, CDR2 SNEGSKA, per germline (reference sequence). The chain's CDR3 is CSAIGDGYTS. CDR3 DNA: TGCAGTGCCATCGGGGATGGCTACACCTCC.

CDR3 loop: CASSVEASLGYEQYF. In DNA form, the CDR3 reads TGTGCCAGCAGCGTAGAGGCTAGCTTGGGCTACGAGCAGTACTTC. The chain employs TRBV9 and TRBJ2-7; tentative D call: TRBD2 (5 bases). The CDR3 has 15 residues. V was cut by 0 bases and J by 3 bases, with 13 bases left in between. CDR1 is SGDLS, CDR2 YYNGEE, per germline.